This TCR beta chain originates from a study of T cell responses to AZD1222 COVID-19 vaccine. General study findings and limits: Vaccine-associated CD4 TCRs spanned spike, dominant at 160-218 and 743-854. Every sample of the repertoires postdated the peak T cell response. Unmutated regions of variants are reportedly targeted by nearly half of spike-specific TCRs.

The repertoire was sequenced with immunoSEQ multiplex PCR; TCRdb's copy has only in-frame clones and lacks some. This sample carries more than 150,000 clones, 85% to 95% of them seen once, and the ten largest clones take 10%. In the case of this clone: Its antigen remains unidentified.

Between the trimmed V and J ends, which lost 0 bases and 1 base, there was a span of 8 bases. The CDR3 sequence is 15 residues long. Germline-derived CDR1 and CDR2 are SGHRS and YFSETQ. Specimen: peripheral blood, collected on day 0 of AZD1222 vaccination. The chain recombines TRBV5-1 with TRBJ2-1; D call uncertain. The TCR originated in an adult in good health. The CDR3 loop reads CASSLARSSYNEQFF. As DNA, the CDR3 is TGCGCCAGCAGCTTGGCCCGGTCTTCCTACAATGAGCAGTTCTTC.